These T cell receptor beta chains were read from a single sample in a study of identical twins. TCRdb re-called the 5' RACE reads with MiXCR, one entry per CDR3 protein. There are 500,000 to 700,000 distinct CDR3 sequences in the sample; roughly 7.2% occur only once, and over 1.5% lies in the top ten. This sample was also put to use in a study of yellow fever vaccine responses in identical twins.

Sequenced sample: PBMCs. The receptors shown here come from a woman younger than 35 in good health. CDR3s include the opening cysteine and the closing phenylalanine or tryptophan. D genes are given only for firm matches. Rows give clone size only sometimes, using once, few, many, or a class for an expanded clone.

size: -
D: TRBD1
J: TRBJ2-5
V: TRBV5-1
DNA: TGCGCCAGCAGCTGGCGGACAGGGGGCGGAGAGACCCAGTACTTC
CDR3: CASSWRTGGGETQYF

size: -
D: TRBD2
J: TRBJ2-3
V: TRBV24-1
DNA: TGTGCCACCAGTGATTACCTAGCGGAGGGGAGTTGGCAATCTGGCACAGATACGCAGTATTTT
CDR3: CATSDYLAEGSWQSGTDTQYF

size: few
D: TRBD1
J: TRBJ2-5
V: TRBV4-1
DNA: TGCGCCAGCAGCCAAACCAAAGGACAGGGTCAAGAGACCCAGTACTTC
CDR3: CASSQTKGQGQETQYF

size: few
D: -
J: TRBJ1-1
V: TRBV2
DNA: TGTGCCAGCAGTGTGCGGGGGGTTTGGGACACTGAAGCTTTCTTT
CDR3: CASSVRGVWDTEAFF

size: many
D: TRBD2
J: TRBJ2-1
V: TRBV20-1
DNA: TGCAGCCAGGGGGGTAGGCTGACTAGCGGGAGGAGGAATGAGCAGTTCTTC
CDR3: CSQGGRLTSGRRNEQFF

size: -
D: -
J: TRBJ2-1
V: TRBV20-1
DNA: TGCAGTGCTAGATGGCTCTCCTACAATGAGCAGTTCTTC
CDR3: CSARWLSYNEQFF

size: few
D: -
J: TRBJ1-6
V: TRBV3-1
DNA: TGTGCCAGCAGCCAAGAGTCCACCGGAGATTCACCCCTCCACTTT
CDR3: CASSQESTGDSPLHF

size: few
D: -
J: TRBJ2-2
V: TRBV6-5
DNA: TGTGCCAGCAACCGGGCCCAGGGGGAGCTGTTTTTT
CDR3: CASNRAQGELFF

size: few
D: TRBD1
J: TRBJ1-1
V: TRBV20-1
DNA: TGCAGTGCCGGGGACAGGGGGCTGACTGAAGCTTTCTTT
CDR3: CSAGDRGLTEAFF

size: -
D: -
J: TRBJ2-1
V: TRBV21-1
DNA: TGTGCCAGCAGCAAAGACCAGGGGAATGAGCAGTTCTTC
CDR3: CASSKDQGNEQFF

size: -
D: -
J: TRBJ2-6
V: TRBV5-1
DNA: TGCGCCAGCAGCCTCCCCACCGGGACTCTCTCTGGGGCCAACGTCCTGACTTTC
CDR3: CASSLPTGTLSGANVLTF

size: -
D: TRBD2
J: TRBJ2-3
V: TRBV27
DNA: TGTGCCAGCAGTTTATTGAGCCCAAGGGGACTAGCGGGGTCTACAGATACGCAGTATTTT
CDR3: CASSLLSPRGLAGSTDTQYF

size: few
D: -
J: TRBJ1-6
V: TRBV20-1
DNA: TGCAGTGCTAGAGATGGAGGGCGGAATTCACCCCTCCACTTT
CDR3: CSARDGGRNSPLHF

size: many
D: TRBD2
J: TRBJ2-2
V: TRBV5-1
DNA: TGCGCCAGCAGCTTGGTACTAGCGGGAGTTGCCACCGGGGAGCTGTTTTTT
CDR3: CASSLVLAGVATGELFF

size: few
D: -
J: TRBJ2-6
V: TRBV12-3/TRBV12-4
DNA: TGTGCCAGCAGGGCATCAACTGGGGCCAACGTCCTGACTTTC
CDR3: CASRASTGANVLTF

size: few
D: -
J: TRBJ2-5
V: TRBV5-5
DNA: TGTGCCAGCAGCCTAAGGACGGTGCAAGAGACCCAGTACTTC
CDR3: CASSLRTVQETQYF

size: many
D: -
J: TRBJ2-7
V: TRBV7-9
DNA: TGTGCCAGCAGCTTCGACGGCAACGAGCAGTACTTC
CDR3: CASSFDGNEQYF

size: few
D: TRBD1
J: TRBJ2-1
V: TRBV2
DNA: TGTGCCAGCAGTGATACAGGGGCGACATTCGATGAGCAGTTCTTC
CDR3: CASSDTGATFDEQFF

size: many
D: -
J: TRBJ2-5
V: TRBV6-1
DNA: TGTGCCAGCAGCCAGTCCCTAGGGGTGATGGGGACCCAGTACTTC
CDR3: CASSQSLGVMGTQYF

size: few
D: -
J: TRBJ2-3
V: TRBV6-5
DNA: TGTGCCAGCAGTTACCCCCACAGGGAGCCCTCAGATACGCAGTATTTT
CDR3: CASSYPHREPSDTQYF

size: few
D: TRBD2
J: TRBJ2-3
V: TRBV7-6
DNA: TGTGCCAGCAGCTTAACAGGACTAGCGCGAGATACGCAGTATTTT
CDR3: CASSLTGLARDTQYF

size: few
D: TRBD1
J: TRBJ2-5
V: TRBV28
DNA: TGTGCCAGCAGCTTACAGGGGGCCGTAGAGACCCAGTACTTC
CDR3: CASSLQGAVETQYF

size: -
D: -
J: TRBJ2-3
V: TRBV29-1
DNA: TGCAGCTCCCGGAGAGGACTCCACACAGATACGCAGTATTTT
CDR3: CSSRRGLHTDTQYF

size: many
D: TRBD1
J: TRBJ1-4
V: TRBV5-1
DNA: TGCGCCAGCAGCAAGGACAGGGCAACTAATGAAAAACTGTTTTTT
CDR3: CASSKDRATNEKLFF

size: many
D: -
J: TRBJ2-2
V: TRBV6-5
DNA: TGTGCCAGCAGTTACTTTGGCACCGGGGAGCTGTTTTTT
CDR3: CASSYFGTGELFF

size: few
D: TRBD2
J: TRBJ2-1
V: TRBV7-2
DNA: TGTGCCAGCAGCTTCCTTTTAGCGGGGGGGCATGAGCAGTTCTTC
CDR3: CASSFLLAGGHEQFF

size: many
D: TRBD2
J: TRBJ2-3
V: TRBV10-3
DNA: TGTGCCATCACCGGACTAGCGGGAGCCACAGATACGCAGTATTTT
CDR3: CAITGLAGATDTQYF

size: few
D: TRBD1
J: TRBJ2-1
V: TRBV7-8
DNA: TGTGCCAGCAGCCTCGACAGGGGTAGGCAGACCTACAATGAGCAGTTCTTC
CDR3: CASSLDRGRQTYNEQFF

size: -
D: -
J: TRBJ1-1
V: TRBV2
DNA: TGTGCCAGCAGTAACCATAGGAACACTGAAGCTTTCTTT
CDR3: CASSNHRNTEAFF

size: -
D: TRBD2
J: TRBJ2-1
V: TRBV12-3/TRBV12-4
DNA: TGTGCCAGCAGTACCAGCGGGGGGCTGCAGTTCTTC
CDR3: CASSTSGGLQFF

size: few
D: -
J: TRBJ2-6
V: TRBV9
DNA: TGTGCCAGCAGCAAGAGGGGGAGTTTTGGGGCCAACGTCCTGACTTTC
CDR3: CASSKRGSFGANVLTF

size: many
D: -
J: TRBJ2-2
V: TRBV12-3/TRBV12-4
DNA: TGCGCCAGCAGCTTGAGGCGGAACACCGGGGAGCTGTTTTTT
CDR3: CASSLRRNTGELFF

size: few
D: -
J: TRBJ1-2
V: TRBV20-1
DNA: TGCAGTGCTAGGGGGTTGGACTATGGCTACACCTTC
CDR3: CSARGLDYGYTF

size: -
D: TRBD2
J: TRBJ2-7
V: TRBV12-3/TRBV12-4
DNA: TGTGCCAGCAGTTTCTCAAGCGGGAGGACCGCCTACGAGCAGTACTTC
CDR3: CASSFSSGRTAYEQYF

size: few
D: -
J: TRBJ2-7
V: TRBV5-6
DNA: TGTGCCAGCAGCTTTCCCAATCGGTCCCCCAGGCGGGACGAGCAGTACTTC
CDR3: CASSFPNRSPRRDEQYF

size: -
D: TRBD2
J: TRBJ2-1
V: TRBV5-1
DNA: TGCGCCAGCAGCTTGGCCGTCGCGGGGGGGTTTAGTGAGCAGTTCTTC
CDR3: CASSLAVAGGFSEQFF

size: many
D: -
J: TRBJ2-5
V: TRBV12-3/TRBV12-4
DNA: TGTGCCAGCAGTTTAGACCAATCTTCAGAGACCCAGTACTTC
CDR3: CASSLDQSSETQYF

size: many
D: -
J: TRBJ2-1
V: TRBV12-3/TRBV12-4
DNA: TGTGCCAGCAGTTTAGGTAACTTTTACAATGAGCAGTTCTTC
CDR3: CASSLGNFYNEQFF

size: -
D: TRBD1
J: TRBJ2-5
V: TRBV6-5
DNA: TGTGCCAGCAGTTCGAACAGGGGAGCCCAAGAGACCCAGTACTTC
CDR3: CASSSNRGAQETQYF

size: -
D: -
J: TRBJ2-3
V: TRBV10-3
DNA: TGTGCCATCAGTGACGGCGGGATGAAGACAGATACGCAGTATTTT
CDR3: CAISDGGMKTDTQYF

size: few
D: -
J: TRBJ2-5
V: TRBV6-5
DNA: TGTGCCAGCAGTTACTCTGGCAGCCTGCGGACCCAGTACTTC
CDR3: CASSYSGSLRTQYF

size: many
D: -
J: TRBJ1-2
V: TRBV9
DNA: TGTGCCAGCAGCGTATCAACGGGGAGTTCCCTACATGGCTACACCTTC
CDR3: CASSVSTGSSLHGYTF

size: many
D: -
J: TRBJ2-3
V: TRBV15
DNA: TGTGCCACCAGCAGAGATAATCGCGGACAGAGCACAGATACGCAGTATTTT
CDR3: CATSRDNRGQSTDTQYF

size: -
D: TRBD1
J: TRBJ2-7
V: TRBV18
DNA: TGTGCCAGCTCGTCGTCACCGGGACAGGGGGCTTACGAGCAGTACTTC
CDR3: CASSSSPGQGAYEQYF

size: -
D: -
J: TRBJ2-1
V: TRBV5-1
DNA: TGCGCCAGCAGCCTCGGACAGAATTACAATGAGCAGTTCTTC
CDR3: CASSLGQNYNEQFF

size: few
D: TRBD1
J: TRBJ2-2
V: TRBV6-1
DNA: TGTGCCAGCAGTGAAGTCCCAGGGGGTACTCACACCGGGGAGCTGTTTTTT
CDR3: CASSEVPGGTHTGELFF

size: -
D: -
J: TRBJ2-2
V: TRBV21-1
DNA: TGTGCCAGCAGCACGGGGAAAGGTCCGGACACCGGGGAGCTGTTTTTT
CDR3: CASSTGKGPDTGELFF

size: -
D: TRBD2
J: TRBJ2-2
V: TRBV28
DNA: TGTGCCAGCAGTTTTGGCGGTTTTTCGGTAGCGGGAGGGCCCAACACCGGGGAGCTGTTTTTT
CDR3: CASSFGGFSVAGGPNTGELFF

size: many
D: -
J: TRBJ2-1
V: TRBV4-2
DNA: TGTGCCAGCAGCCAAGACTGGAGCGTCGATGAGCAGTTCTTC
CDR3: CASSQDWSVDEQFF

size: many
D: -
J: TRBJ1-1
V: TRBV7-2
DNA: TGTGCCAGCAGCCCCCCCACGGGGGGACACACTGAAGCTTTCTTT
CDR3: CASSPPTGGHTEAFF

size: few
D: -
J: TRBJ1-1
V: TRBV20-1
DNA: TGCAGTGCTAGTGAGGGCATTGGCACTGAAGCTTTCTTT
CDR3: CSASEGIGTEAFF

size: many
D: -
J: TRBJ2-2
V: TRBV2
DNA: TGTGCCAGCGGGGGCCGGACCGGGGAGCTGTTTTTT
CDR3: CASGGRTGELFF

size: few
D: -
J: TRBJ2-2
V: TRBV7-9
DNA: TGTGCCAGCAGCCCGCCACGGACAGTGAACACCGGGGAGCTGTTTTTT
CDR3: CASSPPRTVNTGELFF